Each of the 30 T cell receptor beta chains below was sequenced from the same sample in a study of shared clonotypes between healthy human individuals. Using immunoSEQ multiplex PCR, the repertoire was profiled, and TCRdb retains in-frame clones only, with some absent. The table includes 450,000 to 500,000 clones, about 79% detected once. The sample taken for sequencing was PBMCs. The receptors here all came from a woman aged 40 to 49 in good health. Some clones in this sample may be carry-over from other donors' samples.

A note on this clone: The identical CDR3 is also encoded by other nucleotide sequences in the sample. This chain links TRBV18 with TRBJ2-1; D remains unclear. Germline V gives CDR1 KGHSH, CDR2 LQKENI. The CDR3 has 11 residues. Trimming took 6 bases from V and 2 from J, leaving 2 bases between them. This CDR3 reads CASSPYNEQFF. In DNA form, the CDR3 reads TGTGCCAGCTCGCCCTACAATGAGCAGTTCTTC. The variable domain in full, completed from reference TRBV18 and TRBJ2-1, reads NAGVMQNPRHLVRRRGQEARLRCSPMKGHSHVYWYRQLPEEGLKFMVYLQKENIIDESGMPKERFSAEFPKEGPSILRIQQVVRGDSAAYFCASSPYNEQFFGPGTRLTVL.

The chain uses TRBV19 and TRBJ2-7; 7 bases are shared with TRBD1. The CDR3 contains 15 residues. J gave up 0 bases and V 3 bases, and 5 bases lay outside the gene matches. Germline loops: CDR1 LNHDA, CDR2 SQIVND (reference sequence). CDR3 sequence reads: CASSMGDSSSYEQYF. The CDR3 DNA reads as TGTGCCAGTAGTATGGGGGACAGTTCCTCCTACGAGCAGTACTTC.

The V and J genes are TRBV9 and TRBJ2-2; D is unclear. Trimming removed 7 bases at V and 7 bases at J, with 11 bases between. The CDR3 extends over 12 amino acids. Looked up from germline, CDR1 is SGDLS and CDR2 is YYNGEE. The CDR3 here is CASSLSGGELFF. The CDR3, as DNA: TGTGCCAGCTCCCTGTCCGGCGGGGAGCTGTTTTTT.

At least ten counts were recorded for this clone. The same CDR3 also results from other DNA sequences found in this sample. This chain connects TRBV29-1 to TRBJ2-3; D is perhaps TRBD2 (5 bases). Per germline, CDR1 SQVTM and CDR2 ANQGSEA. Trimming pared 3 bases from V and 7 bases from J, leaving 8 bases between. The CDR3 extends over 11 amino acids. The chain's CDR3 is CSVETGNTQYF. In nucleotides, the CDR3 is TGCAGCGTTGAGACGGGAAATACGCAGTATTTT.

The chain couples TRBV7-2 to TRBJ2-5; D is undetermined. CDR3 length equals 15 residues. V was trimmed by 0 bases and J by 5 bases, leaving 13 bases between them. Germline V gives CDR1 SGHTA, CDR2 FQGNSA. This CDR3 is CASSLAVRFGETQYF. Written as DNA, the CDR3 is TGTGCCAGCAGCTTAGCGGTACGGTTTGGGGAGACCCAGTACTTC.

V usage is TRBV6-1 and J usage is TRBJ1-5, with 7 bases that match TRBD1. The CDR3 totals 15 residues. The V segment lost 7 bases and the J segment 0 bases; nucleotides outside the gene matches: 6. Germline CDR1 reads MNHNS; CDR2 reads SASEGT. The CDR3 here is CASTWGQYSNQPQHF. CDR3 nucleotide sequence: TGTGCCAGCACCTGGGGACAGTATAGCAATCAGCCCCAGCATTTT.

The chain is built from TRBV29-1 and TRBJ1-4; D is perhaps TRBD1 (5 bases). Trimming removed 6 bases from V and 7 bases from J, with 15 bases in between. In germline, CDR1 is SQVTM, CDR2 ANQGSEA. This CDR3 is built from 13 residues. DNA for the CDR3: TGCAGCGTAGCACAGGCCCCGAGTGAAAAACTGTTTTTT. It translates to CSVAQAPSEKLFF.

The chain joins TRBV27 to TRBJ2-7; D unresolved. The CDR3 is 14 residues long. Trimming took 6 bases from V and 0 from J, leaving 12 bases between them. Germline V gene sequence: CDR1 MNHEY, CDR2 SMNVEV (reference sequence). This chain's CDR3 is CASSPVWGSYEQYF. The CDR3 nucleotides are TGTGCCAGCAGCCCCGTCTGGGGCTCCTACGAGCAGTACTTC.

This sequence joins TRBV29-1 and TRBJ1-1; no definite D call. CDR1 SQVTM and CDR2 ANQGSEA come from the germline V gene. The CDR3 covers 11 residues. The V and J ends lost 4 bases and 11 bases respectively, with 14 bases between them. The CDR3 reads CSVGDPGGAFF. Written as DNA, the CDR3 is TGCAGCGTTGGAGACCCTGGAGGCGCTTTCTTT.

Written as DNA, the CDR3 is TGTGCCAGCAGTTTTCGGCGGGAGATGAATGAGCAGTTCTTC. Its translation is CASSFRREMNEQFF. The chain has TRBV27 and TRBJ2-1; TRBD2 matches 7 bases. The CDR3 has 14 residues. V shed 3 bases and J 7 bases; nucleotides not matched to a gene: 6. Per the germline V gene, CDR1 is MNHEY and CDR2 is SMNVEV (reference sequence).

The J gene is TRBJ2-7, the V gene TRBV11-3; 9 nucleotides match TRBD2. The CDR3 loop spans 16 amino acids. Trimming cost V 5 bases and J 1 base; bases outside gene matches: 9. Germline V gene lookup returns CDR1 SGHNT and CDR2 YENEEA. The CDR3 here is CASSPHRREGSYEQYF. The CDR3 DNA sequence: TGTGCCAGCAGCCCCCACCGGCGGGAGGGATCCTACGAGCAGTACTTC.

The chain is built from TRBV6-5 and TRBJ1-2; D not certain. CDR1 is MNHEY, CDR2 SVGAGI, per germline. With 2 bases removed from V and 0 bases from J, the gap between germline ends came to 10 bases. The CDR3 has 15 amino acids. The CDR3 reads CASSYRSGTNYGYTF. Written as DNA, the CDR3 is TGTGCCAGCAGTTACCGGTCGGGGACTAACTATGGCTACACCTTC.

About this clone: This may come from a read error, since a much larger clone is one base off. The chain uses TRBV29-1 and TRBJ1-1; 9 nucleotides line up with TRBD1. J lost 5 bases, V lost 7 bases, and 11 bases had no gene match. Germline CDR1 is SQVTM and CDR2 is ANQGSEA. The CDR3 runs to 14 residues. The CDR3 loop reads CSGMPQGAWTEAFF. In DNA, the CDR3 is TGCAGCGGGATGCCACAGGGGGCGTGGACTGAAGCTTTCTTT. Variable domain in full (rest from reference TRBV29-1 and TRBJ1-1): SAVISQKPSRDICQRGTSLTIQCQVDSQVTMMFWYRQQPGQSLTLIATANQGSEATYESGFVIDKFPISRPNLTFSTLTVSNMSPEDSSIYLCSGMPQGAWTEAFFGQGTRLTVV.

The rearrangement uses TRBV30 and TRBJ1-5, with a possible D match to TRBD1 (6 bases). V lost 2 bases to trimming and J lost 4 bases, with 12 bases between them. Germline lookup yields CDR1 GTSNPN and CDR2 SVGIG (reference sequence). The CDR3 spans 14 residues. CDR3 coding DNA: TGTGCCTGGAGTAGGACAGTTTGGAATCAGCCCCAGCATTTT. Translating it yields CAWSRTVWNQPQHF. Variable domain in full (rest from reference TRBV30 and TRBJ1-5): SQTIHQWPATLVQPVGSPLSLECTVEGTSNPNLYWYRQAAGRGLQLLFYSVGIGQISSEVPQNLSASRPQDRQFILSSKKLLLSDSGFYLCAWSRTVWNQPQHFGDGTRLSIL.

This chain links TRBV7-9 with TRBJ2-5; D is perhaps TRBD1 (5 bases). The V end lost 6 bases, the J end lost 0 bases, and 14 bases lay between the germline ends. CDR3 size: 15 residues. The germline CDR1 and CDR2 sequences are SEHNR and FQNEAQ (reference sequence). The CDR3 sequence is CASRGGQGHQETQYF. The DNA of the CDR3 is TGTGCCAGCAGGGGCGGTCAGGGCCACCAAGAGACCCAGTACTTC.

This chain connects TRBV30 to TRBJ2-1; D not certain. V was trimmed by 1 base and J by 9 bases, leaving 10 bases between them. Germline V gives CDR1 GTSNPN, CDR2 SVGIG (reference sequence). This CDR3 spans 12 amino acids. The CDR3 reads CAWSARGGEQFF. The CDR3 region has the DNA TGTGCCTGGAGTGCCCGCGGCGGTGAGCAGTTCTTC.

CDR3 in DNA: TGTGCCAGCAAACCAGGGTACTCTGGAAACACCATATATTTT. Translating gives CASKPGYSGNTIYF. The chain couples TRBV27 to TRBJ1-3, with a weak D call TRBD1 (5 bases). CDR1 is MNHEY, CDR2 SMNVEV, per germline (reference sequence). The CDR3 runs 14 residues. V lost 7 bases to trimming and J lost 0 bases, with 10 bases between them.

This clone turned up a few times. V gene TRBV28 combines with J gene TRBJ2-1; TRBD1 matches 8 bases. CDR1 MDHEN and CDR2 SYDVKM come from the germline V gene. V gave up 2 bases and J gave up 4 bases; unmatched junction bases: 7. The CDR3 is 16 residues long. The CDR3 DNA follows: TGTGCCAGCAGTTTACCCAGGGGGCGCGTATACAATGAGCAGTTCTTC. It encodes CASSLPRGRVYNEQFF.

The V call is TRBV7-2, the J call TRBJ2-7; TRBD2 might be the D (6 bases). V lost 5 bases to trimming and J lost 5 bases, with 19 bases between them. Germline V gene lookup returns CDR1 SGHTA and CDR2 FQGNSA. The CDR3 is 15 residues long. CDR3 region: CASSRGSGSNNEQYF. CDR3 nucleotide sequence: TGTGCCAGCAGCCGAGGTAGCGGCTCCAATAACGAGCAGTACTTC.

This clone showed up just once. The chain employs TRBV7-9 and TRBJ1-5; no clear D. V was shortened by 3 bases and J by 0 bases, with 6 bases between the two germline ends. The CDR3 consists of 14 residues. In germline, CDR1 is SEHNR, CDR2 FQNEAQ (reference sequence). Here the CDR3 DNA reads TGTGCCAGCAGCTTTTGGGATAGCAATCAGCCCCAGCATTTT. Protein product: CASSFWDSNQPQHF.

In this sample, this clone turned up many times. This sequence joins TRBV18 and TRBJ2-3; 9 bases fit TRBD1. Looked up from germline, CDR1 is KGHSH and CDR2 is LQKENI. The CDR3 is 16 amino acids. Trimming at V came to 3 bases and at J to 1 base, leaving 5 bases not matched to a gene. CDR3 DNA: TGTGCCAGCTCACCGCTTACAGGGGGCGGCACAGATACGCAGTATTTT. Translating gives CASSPLTGGGTDTQYF.

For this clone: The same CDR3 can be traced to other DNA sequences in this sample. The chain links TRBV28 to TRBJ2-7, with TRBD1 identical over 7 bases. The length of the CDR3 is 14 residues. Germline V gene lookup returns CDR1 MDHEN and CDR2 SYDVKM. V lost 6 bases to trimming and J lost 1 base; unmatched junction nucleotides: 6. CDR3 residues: CASSPPGQSYEQYF. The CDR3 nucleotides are TGTGCCAGCAGCCCTCCGGGACAGTCCTACGAGCAGTACTTC.

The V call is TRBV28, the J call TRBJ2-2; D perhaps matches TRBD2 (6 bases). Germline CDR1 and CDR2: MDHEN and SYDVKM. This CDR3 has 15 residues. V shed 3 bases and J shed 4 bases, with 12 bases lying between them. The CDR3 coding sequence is TGTGCCAGCAGTTTGGCCAGCGGGTCCACCGGGGAGCTGTTTTTT. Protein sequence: CASSLASGSTGELFF.

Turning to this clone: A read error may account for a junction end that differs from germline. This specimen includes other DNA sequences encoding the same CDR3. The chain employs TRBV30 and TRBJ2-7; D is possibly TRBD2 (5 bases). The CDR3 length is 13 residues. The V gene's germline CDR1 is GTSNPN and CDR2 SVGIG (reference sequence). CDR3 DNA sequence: TGTGCCTTTCGAGGGAGTGCCAACCACGAGCAGTACTTT. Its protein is CAFRGSANHEQYF.

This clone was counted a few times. The CDR3, as DNA: TGTGCCAGCAGTCGTCAGGGGTGGACCGGGGAGCTGTTTTTT. This gives the protein CASSRQGWTGELFF. The rearrangement joins TRBV6-5 to TRBJ2-2, with D tentatively TRBD1 (6 bases). The germline V gene encodes CDR1 MNHEY and CDR2 SVGAGI. Trimming cost V 5 bases and J 5 bases, with 12 bases left between them. The CDR3 loop spans 14 amino acids.

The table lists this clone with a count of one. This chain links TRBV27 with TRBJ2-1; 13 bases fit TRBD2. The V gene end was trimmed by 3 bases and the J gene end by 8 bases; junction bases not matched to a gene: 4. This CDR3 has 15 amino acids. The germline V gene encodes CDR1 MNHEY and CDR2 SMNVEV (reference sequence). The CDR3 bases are TGTGCCAGCAGTTTCCGGACTAGCGGGAGTGATGAGCAGTTCTTC. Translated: CASSFRTSGSDEQFF.

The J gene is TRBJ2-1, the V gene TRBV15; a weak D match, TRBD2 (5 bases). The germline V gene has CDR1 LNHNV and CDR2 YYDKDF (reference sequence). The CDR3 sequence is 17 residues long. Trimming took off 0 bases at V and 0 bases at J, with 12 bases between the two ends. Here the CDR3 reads CATSRDDSGSSYNEQFF. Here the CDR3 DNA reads TGTGCCACCAGCAGAGATGATTCGGGGAGCTCCTACAATGAGCAGTTCTTC.

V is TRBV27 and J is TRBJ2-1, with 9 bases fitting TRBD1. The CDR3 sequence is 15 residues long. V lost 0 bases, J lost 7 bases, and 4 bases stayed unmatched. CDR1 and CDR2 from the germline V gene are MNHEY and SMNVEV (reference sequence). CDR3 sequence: CASSLSGTGMNEQFF. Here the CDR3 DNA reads TGTGCCAGCAGTTTATCCGGGACAGGGATGAATGAGCAGTTCTTC.

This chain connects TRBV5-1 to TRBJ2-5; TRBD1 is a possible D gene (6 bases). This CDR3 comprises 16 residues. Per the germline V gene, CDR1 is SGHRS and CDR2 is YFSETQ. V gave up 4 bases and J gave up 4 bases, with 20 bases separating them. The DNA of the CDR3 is TGCGCCAGCAGCCCCCTGGTTGGGGGCGTAGGAGAGACCCAGTACTTC. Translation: CASSPLVGGVGETQYF.

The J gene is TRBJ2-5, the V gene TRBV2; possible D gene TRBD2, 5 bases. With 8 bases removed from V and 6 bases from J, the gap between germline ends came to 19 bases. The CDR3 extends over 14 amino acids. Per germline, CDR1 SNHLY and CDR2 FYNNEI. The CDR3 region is CASGWTDEGQTQYF. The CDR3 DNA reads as TGTGCCAGCGGATGGACGGACGAGGGTCAGACCCAGTACTTC. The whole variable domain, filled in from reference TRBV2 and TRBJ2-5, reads EPEVTQTPSHQVTQMGQEVILRCVPISNHLYFYWYRQILGQKVEFLVSFYNNEISEKSEIFDDQFSVERPDGSNFTLKIRSTKLEDSAMYFCASGWTDEGQTQYFGPGTRLLVL.